A selection of T cell receptor beta chains follows, all from one sample in a study of T cells in Graves' hyperthyroidism and ophthalmopathy. TCRdb re-derived calls from the multiplex PCR reads in MiXCR, one entry per CDR3 protein. This sample has 360,000 or so distinct CDR3 sequences, with under 20% found just once. The sequenced material came from blood. Every receptor here comes from a woman younger than 35 with Graves' hyperthyroidism. CDR3s include the opening cysteine and the closing phenylalanine or tryptophan. The D gene is left open where the match is weak. Size is omitted from some rows. Given values are once, few, many or a class for expanded clones.

clone size,V gene,J gene,D gene,CDR3 protein,CDR3 DNA
many,TRBV2,TRBJ1-2,.,CASRQDSSNYGYTF,TGTGCCAGCCGTCAGGACAGTTCTAACTATGGCTACACCTTC
many,TRBV6-1,TRBJ2-7,TRBD1,CASSEFPTGAYEQYF,TGTGCCAGCAGTGAATTCCCGACAGGGGCCTACGAGCAGTACTTC
many,TRBV30,TRBJ2-7,.,CAWVPPGVTYEQYF,TGTGCCTGGGTTCCCCCAGGGGTTACCTACGAGCAGTACTTC
few,TRBV30,TRBJ1-5,.,CAWSLQGRQPQHF,TGTGCCTGGAGTCTTCAGGGTCGCCAGCCCCAGCATTTT
many,TRBV6-2/TRBV6-3,TRBJ1-1,.,CASSYKENTEAFF,TGTGCCAGCAGTTATAAAGAGAACACTGAAGCTTTCTTT
few,TRBV12-3/TRBV12-4,TRBJ1-1,.,CASSSLLGWTEACF,TGTGCCAGCAGTTCCCTGTTGGGGTGGACTGAAGCTTGCTTT
many,TRBV19,TRBJ1-2,.,CASTMGGNYGYTF,TGTGCCAGCACCATGGGGGGCAACTATGGCTACACCTTC
many,TRBV20-1,TRBJ1-1,.,CSASRPQQSTEAFF,TGCAGTGCTAGTCGCCCCCAGCAGTCAACTGAAGCTTTCTTT
many,TRBV7-9,TRBJ1-1,.,CASSHGTRNTEAFF,TGTGCCAGCAGCCATGGGACACGGAACACTGAAGCTTTCTTT
many,TRBV12-3/TRBV12-4,TRBJ2-7,.,CASSLGPSRYF,TGTGCCAGCAGTTTGGGCCCTAGTCGGTACTTC
.,TRBV5-1,TRBJ2-7,.,CASAPRDGVSYEQYF,TGCGCCAGCGCCCCCCGGGACGGGGTCTCCTACGAGCAGTACTTC
many,TRBV19,TRBJ2-7,.,CASSIEGRHSYEQYF,TGTGCCAGTAGTATAGAAGGTCGGCACAGCTACGAGCAGTACTTC
.,TRBV7-9,TRBJ2-2,.,CASSPQGWTGELFF,TGTGCCAGCAGCCCGCAGGGGTGGACCGGGGAGCTGTTTTTT
many,TRBV28,TRBJ2-7,.,CASSRFEIGPLDYEQYF,TGTGCCAGCAGTCGCTTCGAAATAGGACCTCTGGATTACGAGCAGTACTTC